These T cell receptor beta chains were read from a single sample in a study of cytomegalovirus exposure and HLA in healthy donors. Only in-frame clones appear in the TCRdb table, and some are missing; sequencing was by immunoSEQ multiplex PCR. The listing records fewer than 85,000 clones. Sample: PBMCs. These receptors all stem from a woman aged 40 to 50 in good health and CMV-seropositive. The CDR3 runs from the conserved cysteine through the conserved F or W. Fields, in order: CDR3 protein, CDR3 DNA, D gene, J gene, V gene. A D gene is named only where the DNA matches it firmly.

CAWAGAGGTEAFF TGTGCCTGGGCAGGGGCGGGGGGCACTGAAGCTTTCTTT . TRBJ1-1 TRBV30
CASSPGTGGEKLFF TGTGCCAGCAGCCCTGGGACAGGGGGTGAAAAACTGTTTTTT TRBD1 TRBJ1-4 TRBV7-9
CASGTGGRESPLHF TGTGCCAGCGGCACAGGGGGAAGAGAGTCACCCCTCCACTTT TRBD1 TRBJ1-6 TRBV6-5
CASSLETSLKNEQFF TGTGCCAGCAGTTTAGAGACTAGCTTGAAGAATGAGCAGTTCTTC TRBD2 TRBJ2-1 TRBV27
CASSSTGGSEKLFF TGCGCCAGCAGCTCTACAGGGGGCTCTGAAAAACTGTTTTTT TRBD1 TRBJ1-4 TRBV5-1
CASSSRYEQYF TGTGCCAGCAGTTCCCGGTACGAGCAGTACTTC . TRBJ2-7 TRBV28
CASRRQETNYGYTF TGTGCCAGCAGACGACAGGAGACTAACTATGGCTACACCTTC . TRBJ1-2 TRBV28
CAWSVMTGELFF TGTGCCTGGAGTGTTATGACCGGGGAGCTGTTTTTT . TRBJ2-2 TRBV30
CASLQETQYF TGTGCCAGTCTTCAAGAGACCCAGTACTTC . TRBJ2-5 TRBV6-5
CASSDRGRSPETQYF TGTGCCAGCAGTGACAGGGGGCGGTCTCCGGAGACCCAGTACTTC TRBD1 TRBJ2-5 TRBV6-1
CASSLWGGLAEEQFF TGTGCCAGCAGCTTGTGGGGGGGGCTAGCGGAAGAGCAGTTCTTC . TRBJ2-1 TRBV5-8
CASLGYTGELFF TGCGCCAGCCTGGGCTACACCGGGGAGCTGTTTTTT . TRBJ2-2 TRBV5-1
CASSSTGGNTEAFF TGCGCCAGCAGCTCAACAGGGGGCAACACTGAAGCTTTCTTT TRBD1 TRBJ1-1 TRBV5-1
CSVESSGGSEQYF TGCAGCGTTGAGAGTTCCGGAGGGAGCGAGCAGTACTTC . TRBJ2-7 TRBV29-1
CASSSDMNTGELFF TGCGCCAGCAGCTCTGACATGAACACCGGGGAGCTGTTTTTT . TRBJ2-2 TRBV5-1
CASSIEVGEPNTGELFF TGTGCCAGTAGTATAGAGGTGGGAGAGCCGAACACCGGGGAGCTGTTTTTT . TRBJ2-2 TRBV19
CATTERQINQPQHF TGTGCCACCACTGAGAGACAGATAAATCAGCCCCAGCATTTT . TRBJ1-5 TRBV15
CASSPGTGGANGYTF TGCGCCAGCAGCCCCGGGACAGGGGGCGCGAACGGCTACACCTTC TRBD1 TRBJ1-2 TRBV4-1
CASSYRDSSYEQYF TGCGCCAGCAGCTACCGGGACTCGTCGTACGAGCAGTACTTC . TRBJ2-7 TRBV5-1
CASSGGTGRGYTF TGTGCCAGTAGTGGCGGGACAGGGAGAGGCTACACCTTC TRBD1 TRBJ1-2 TRBV19
CASSLTGVSNQPQHF TGTGCCAGCTCACTGACAGGGGTAAGCAATCAGCCCCAGCATTTT TRBD1 TRBJ1-5 TRBV18
CASSDGAGGTDTQYF TGTGCCAGCAGTGACGGAGCGGGAGGGACAGATACGCAGTATTTT TRBD2 TRBJ2-3 TRBV6-4
CASSVGGVDYEQYF TGTGCCAGCAGCGTCGGGGGGGTGGACTACGAGCAGTACTTC TRBD2 TRBJ2-7 TRBV9
CASSLDEGWVPEAFF TGTGCCAGCAGCTTAGATGAGGGTTGGGTTCCTGAAGCTTTCTTT . TRBJ1-1 TRBV7-8
CASSQTGQANQPQHF TGCGCCAGCAGCCAAACCGGACAGGCGAATCAGCCCCAGCATTTT TRBD1 TRBJ1-5 TRBV4-1
CASSVHPGADNEQFF TGTGCCAGCAGTGTGCATCCGGGAGCGGACAATGAGCAGTTCTTC . TRBJ2-1 TRBV6-1
CSFGRDTGNNEQFF TGCAGCTTTGGCCGGGACACAGGAAACAATGAGCAGTTCTTC . TRBJ2-1 TRBV29-1
CASSPGTSTAYEQYF TGCGCCAGCAGCCCTGGGACTAGCACAGCCTACGAGCAGTACTTC TRBD2 TRBJ2-7 TRBV5-1
CASSQARAGELFF TGCGCCAGCAGCCAAGCACGCGCCGGGGAGCTGTTTTTT . TRBJ2-2 TRBV4-3
CASSPGAGPYEQYF TGTGCCAGCAGCCCCGGGGCGGGACCCTACGAGCAGTACTTC . TRBJ2-7 TRBV13
CAWREGFNTEAFF TGTGCCTGGAGGGAGGGATTTAACACTGAAGCTTTCTTT . TRBJ1-1 TRBV30
CAISDDDRVNTEAFF TGTGCCATCAGTGACGACGACAGGGTGAACACTGAAGCTTTCTTT TRBD1 TRBJ1-1 TRBV10-3
CASSEYLTNF TGTGCCAGCAGTGAGTACTTAACGAACTTC . TRBJ2-7 TRBV6-1
CSVGQDLKQYF TGCAGCGTCGGACAGGACCTAAAACAGTATTTT TRBD1 TRBJ2-3 TRBV29-1
CSVDLGTGLYEQYF TGCAGCGTTGATCTCGGGACAGGTCTCTACGAGCAGTACTTC TRBD1 TRBJ2-7 TRBV29-1
CASSQAGSQYGYTF TGCGCCAGCAGCCAAGCAGGTTCCCAATATGGCTACACCTTC . TRBJ1-2 TRBV4-3
CAISEFTRTLNIEAFF TGTGCCATCAGTGAGTTCACCCGGACACTGAACATTGAAGCTTTCTTT . TRBJ1-1 TRBV10-3
CASSEVSYEQYF TGCGCCAGCAGTGAGGTATCCTACGAGCAGTACTTC . TRBJ2-7 TRBV10-1
CASRIRTSGSYEQYF TGTGCCAGTAGAATCAGGACTAGCGGGAGCTACGAGCAGTACTTC TRBD2 TRBJ2-7 TRBV19
CARDDKTEGQSSTTGNQPQHF TGCGCCAGGGATGACAAGACCGAGGGACAGTCATCCACGACAGGCAATCAGCCCCAGCATTTT TRBD1 TRBJ1-5 TRBV10-1
CASSLFGRPYEQYF TGTGCCAGCAGCTTGTTTGGCAGGCCCTACGAGCAGTACTTC . TRBJ2-7 TRBV5-6
CSVERLARGDTQYF TGCAGCGTCGAAAGACTAGCCCGGGGAGATACGCAGTATTTT TRBD2 TRBJ2-3 TRBV29-1
CSVTEKGGYGYTF TGCAGCGTTACCGAAAAGGGGGGGTATGGCTACACCTTC . TRBJ1-2 TRBV29-1
CAISEEGQGGSYF TGTGCCATCAGTGAGGAAGGACAGGGGGGCTCGTACTTC TRBD1 TRBJ2-5 TRBV10-3
CASSLQAGGVNEQYF TGCGCCAGCAGCTTGCAGGCGGGAGGGGTAAACGAGCAGTACTTC TRBD2 TRBJ2-7 TRBV5-1
CASSSFAGRAKWNTQYF TGTGCCAGCAGCTCCTTCGCGGGGAGGGCAAAGTGGAACACGCAGTATTTT TRBD2 TRBJ2-3 TRBV11-2
CASSVTGGTEAFF TGTGCCAGCAGCGTTACAGGGGGCACTGAAGCTTTCTTT TRBD1 TRBJ1-1 TRBV9
CAISDGYTEAFF TGTGCCATCAGTGACGGTTACACTGAAGCTTTCTTT . TRBJ1-1 TRBV10-3
CASSSKPDSYYGYTF TGTGCCAGCAGCTCGAAACCTGACTCGTACTATGGCTACACCTTC . TRBJ1-2 TRBV5-4
CASSRTGGGIEAFF TGTGCCAGCAGTAGGACAGGGGGAGGGATTGAAGCTTTCTTT TRBD1 TRBJ1-1 TRBV13
CASSGAGYYEQYF TGTGCCAGCAGCGGCGCAGGGTACTACGAGCAGTACTTC . TRBJ2-7 TRBV27
CASKQEGLAGGGEQFF TGTGCCAGCAAGCAGGAGGGACTAGCGGGAGGAGGTGAGCAGTTCTTC TRBD2 TRBJ2-1 TRBV27
CASSQDGGTGGYEQYF TGTGCCAGCAGCCAAGATGGGGGGACAGGGGGCTACGAGCAGTACTTC TRBD1 TRBJ2-7 TRBV4-2